This section outlines one TCR beta chain sequence together with its context. Its matching antigen is unknown. The sample comes from a study of monozygotic twins with inflammatory bowel disease. The study's findings and limits: Using the inverse Simpson index, IBD patients had lower TCRbeta diversity than healthy co-twins.

The authors drew 2.5 to 3 ml of blood from each donor. No T cells were sorted before total RNA was taken from whole blood. UMIs were attached via template switching, each with a 6-nucleotide sample barcode. TCRdb reworked the 5' RACE reads into one entry per CDR3 protein, no DNA. Its clone listing holds roughly 150,000 distinct CDR3 sequences. The CDR3 runs 17 residues. Germline CDR1 is MNHEY and CDR2 is SVGEGT. This receptor was taken from a human donor with ulcerative colitis or Crohn's disease, or a healthy co-twin of an affected twin (not recorded which). This chain connects TRBV6-2 or TRBV6-3 to TRBJ2-2; absent DNA, TCRdb's TRBD2 call cannot be checked. Sample: blood. The CDR3 spells CASSSLAGGPNTGELFF.